These 4 T cell receptor beta chains originate from one sample sequenced in a study of tissue T cells after allogeneic stem cell transplantation. Time point of the sample: mouse harvest day 14 after allogeneic transplant. Tail vein injection delivered 10^7 T-cell-depleted bone marrow cells and 10^6 splenic CD5+ T cells. Data came from immunoSEQ multiplex PCR; TCRdb stores just in-frame clones and leaves some out. The table has about 4,600 clones, about 50% seen once. Sequenced material: lymph node tissue. These receptors were taken from a female BALB/c mouse given C57BL/6 T cells with graft-versus-host disease after an allogeneic hematopoietic cell transplant.

About this clone itself: Germline and genes: mouse. The read finishes 1 residue shy of the CDR3 end, and the germline J gene is used to complete it. The V call is TRBV3, the J call TRBJ1-2; unclear D gene. With 2 bases removed from V and 0 bases from J, the gap between germline ends came to 4 bases. Germline assignment: CDR1 SNHLY and CDR2 FYNGKV (reference sequence). CDR3 size: 13 residues. CDR3: CASSLTPNSDYTF. Partial CDR3 DNA: TGTGCCAGCAGCTTAACACCAAACTCCGACTACACC.

As concerns this clone: Genes and germline are mouse. The CDR3 goes on 1 residue after the read ends, and that part is filled in from the germline J gene. The V and J genes are TRBV3 and TRBJ2-4; D tentatively fits TRBD1 or TRBD2 (5 bases each). The germline V gene has CDR1 SNHLY and CDR2 FYNGKV (reference sequence). V lost 1 base and J lost 3, with 8 bases in between. The CDR3 totals 14 residues. CDR3: CASSLEGAQNTLYF. Partial CDR3 DNA: TGTGCCAGCAGCTTAGAAGGGGCCCAAAACACCTTGTAC.

On this clone: The gene names given are mouse names. The read is 1 residue too short to cover the CDR3 end, so that end is filled in from the germline J gene. The chain is built from TRBV12-2 and TRBJ2-5; TRBD2 is a possible D gene (7 bases). Trimming left V 4 bases short and J 1 base short, with 14 bases between. Germline V gene sequence: CDR1 SGHLS, CDR2 HYDKME. CDR3 length: 15 residues. The DNA read from the CDR3 is TGTGCCAGCTCCCTCGTGGGGGGCGACCAAGACACCCAGTAC. It codes for CASSLVGGDQDTQY. In full, the CDR3 reads CASSLVGGDQDTQYF.

Comment on this clone: Genes here carry mouse names. The CDR3 is cut off 1 residue early in the read; its end comes from the germline J gene. The chain couples TRBV13-3 to TRBJ1-4; tentative D call: TRBD1 (6 bases). The CDR3 is made up of 15 amino acids. From germline, CDR1 is NNHDY and CDR2 SYVADS. V lost 4 bases and J lost 1, with 11 bases in between. The CDR3 protein is CASSPGTSSNERLFF. The sequenced CDR3 bases are TGTGCCAGCAGTCCCGGGACATCTTCCAACGAAAGATTATTT.